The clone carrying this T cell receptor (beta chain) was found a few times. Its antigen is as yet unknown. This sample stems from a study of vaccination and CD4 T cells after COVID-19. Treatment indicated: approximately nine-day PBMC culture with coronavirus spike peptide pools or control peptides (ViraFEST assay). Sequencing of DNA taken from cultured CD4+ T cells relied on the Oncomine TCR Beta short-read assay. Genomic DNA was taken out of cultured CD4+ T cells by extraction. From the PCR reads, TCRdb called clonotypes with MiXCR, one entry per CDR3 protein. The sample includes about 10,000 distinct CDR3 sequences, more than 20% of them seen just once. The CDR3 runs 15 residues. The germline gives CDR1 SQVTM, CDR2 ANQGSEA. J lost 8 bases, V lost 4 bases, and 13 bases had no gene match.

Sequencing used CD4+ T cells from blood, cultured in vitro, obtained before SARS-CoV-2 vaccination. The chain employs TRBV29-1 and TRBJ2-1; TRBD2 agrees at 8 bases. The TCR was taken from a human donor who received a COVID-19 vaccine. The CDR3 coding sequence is TGCAGCGTTGTCCCCAGCGGGGGCCACAGGTATGAGCAGTTCTTC. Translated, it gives CSVVPSGGHRYEQFF.